This T cell receptor beta chain was documented in a study of blood T cells in healthy people across ages. The CDR3 consists of 13 residues. Looked up from germline, CDR1 is MNHEY and CDR2 is SVGEGT. The study recruited healthy Caucasian donors from Russia who were aged about 6 to 90. The use of a sample-barcoded 5' primer and a J-beta primer mix characterized a second PCR of about 7 to 12 cycles. Each CDR3 protein gets one entry after TCRdb re-called the 5' RACE reads with MiXCR. The sample lists approximately 580,000 distinct CDR3 sequences, under 30% occurring once. This clonotype was picked up one time. One end of the junction varies from germline; a read error may be responsible. These data also featured in a second study, about T cells of mothers and their children.

The rearrangement uses TRBV6-2 or TRBV6-3 and TRBJ2-3; D call uncertain. The source material was blood. This TCR was recovered from a boy younger than 18 in good health. This chain's CDR3 is CASSYFTTDTQYF. CDR3 coding DNA: TGTGCCAGCAGCTACTTTACCACAGATACGCAGTATTTT.